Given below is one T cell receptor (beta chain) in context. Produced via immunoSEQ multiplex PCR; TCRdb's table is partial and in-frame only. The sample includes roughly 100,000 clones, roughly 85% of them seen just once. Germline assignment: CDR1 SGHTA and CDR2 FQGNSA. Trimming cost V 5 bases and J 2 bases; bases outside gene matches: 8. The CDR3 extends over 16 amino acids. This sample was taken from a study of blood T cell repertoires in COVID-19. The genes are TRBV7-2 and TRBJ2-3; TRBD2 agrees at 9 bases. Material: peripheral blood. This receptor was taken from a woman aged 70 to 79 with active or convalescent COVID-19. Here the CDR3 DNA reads TGTGCCAGCAGCGGGAGACTAGCGGCGCTCACAGATACGCAGTATTTT. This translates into CASSGRLAALTDTQYF.